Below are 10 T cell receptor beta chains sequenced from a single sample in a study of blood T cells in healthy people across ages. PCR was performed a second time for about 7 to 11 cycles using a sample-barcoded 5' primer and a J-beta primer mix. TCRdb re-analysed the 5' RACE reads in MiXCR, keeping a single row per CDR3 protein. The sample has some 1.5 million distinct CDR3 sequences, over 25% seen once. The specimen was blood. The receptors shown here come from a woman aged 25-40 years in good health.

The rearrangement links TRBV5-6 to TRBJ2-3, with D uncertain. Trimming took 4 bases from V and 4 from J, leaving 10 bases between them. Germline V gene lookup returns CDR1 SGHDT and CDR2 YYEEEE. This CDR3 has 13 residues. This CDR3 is CASSRVASDTQYF. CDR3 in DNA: TGTGCCAGCAGCCGTGTGGCCTCAGATACGCAGTATTTT.

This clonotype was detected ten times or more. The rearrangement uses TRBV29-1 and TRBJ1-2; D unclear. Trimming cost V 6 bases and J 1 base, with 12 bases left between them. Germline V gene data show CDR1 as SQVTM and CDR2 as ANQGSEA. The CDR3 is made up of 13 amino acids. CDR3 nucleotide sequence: TGCAGCGTAGGCGATCCTAATAACTATGGCTACACCTTC. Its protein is CSVGDPNNYGYTF.

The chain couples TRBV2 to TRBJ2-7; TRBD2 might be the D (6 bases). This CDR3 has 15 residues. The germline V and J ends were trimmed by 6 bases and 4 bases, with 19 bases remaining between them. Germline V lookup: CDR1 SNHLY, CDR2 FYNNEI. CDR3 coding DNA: TGTGCCAGCAGGTGGGACTCCCCAGGGAGTTACGAGCAGTACTTC. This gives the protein CASRWDSPGSYEQYF.

The CDR3 DNA follows: TGTGCCAGCAGCCATGAGGCGGGAAGAGAGCAGTTCTTC. Translating gives CASSHEAGREQFF. The V call is TRBV7-9, the J call TRBJ2-1; possible D gene TRBD2, 6 bases. Germline V gene lookup returns CDR1 SEHNR and CDR2 FQNEAQ (reference sequence). This CDR3 has 13 residues. Deletions cut 5 bases from V and 10 bases from J, with 15 bases between.

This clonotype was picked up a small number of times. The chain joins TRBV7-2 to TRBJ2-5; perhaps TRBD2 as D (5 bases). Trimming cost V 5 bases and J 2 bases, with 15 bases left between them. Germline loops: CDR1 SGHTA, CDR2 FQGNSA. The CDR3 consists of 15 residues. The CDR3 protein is CASSRPYREQETQYF. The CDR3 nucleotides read TGTGCCAGCAGCCGACCTTATCGGGAACAAGAGACCCAGTACTTC.

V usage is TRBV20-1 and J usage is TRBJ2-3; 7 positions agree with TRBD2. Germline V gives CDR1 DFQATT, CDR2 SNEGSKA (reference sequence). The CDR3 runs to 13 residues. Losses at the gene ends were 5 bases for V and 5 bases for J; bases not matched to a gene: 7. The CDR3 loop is CSASRTRGDTQYF. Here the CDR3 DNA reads TGCAGTGCTTCTAGGACTAGAGGAGATACGCAGTATTTT.

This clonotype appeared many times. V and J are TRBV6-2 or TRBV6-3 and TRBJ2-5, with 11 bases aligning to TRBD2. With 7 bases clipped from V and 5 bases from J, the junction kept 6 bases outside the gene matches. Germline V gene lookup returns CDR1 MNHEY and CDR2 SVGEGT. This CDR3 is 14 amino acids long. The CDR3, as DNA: TGTGCCAGCAAACTAGCGGGAGTCGGCGAGACCCAGTACTTC. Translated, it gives CASKLAGVGETQYF.

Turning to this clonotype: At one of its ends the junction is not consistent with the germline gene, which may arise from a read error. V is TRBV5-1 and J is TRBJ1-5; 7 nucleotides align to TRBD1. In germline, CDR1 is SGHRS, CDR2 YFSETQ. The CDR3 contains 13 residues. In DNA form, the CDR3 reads TGCGCCAGCAGCTTTACAGGGGATCAGCCCCGGCATTTT. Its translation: CASSFTGDQPRHF. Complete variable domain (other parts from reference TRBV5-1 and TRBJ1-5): KAGVTQTPRYLIKTRGQQVTLSCSPISGHRSVSWYQQTPGQGLQFLFEYFSETQRNKGNFPGRFSGRQFSNSRSEMNVSTLELGDSALYLCASSFTGDQPRHFGDGTRLSIL.

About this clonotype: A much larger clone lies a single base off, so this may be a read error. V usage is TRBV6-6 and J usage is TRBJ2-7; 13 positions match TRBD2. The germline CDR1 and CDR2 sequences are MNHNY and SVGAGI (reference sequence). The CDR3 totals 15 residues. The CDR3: CTSSETSGRPYEQYF. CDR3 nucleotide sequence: TGTACCAGCAGCGAGACTAGCGGGAGGCCCTACGAGCAGTACTTC.

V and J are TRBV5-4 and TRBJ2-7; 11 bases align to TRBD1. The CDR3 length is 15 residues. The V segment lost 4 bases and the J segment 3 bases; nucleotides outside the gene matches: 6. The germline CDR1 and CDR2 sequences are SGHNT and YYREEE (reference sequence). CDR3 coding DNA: TGTGCCAGCAGCCCCGGGGACAGGGGGAGCTACGAGCAGTACTTC. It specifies CASSPGDRGSYEQYF.